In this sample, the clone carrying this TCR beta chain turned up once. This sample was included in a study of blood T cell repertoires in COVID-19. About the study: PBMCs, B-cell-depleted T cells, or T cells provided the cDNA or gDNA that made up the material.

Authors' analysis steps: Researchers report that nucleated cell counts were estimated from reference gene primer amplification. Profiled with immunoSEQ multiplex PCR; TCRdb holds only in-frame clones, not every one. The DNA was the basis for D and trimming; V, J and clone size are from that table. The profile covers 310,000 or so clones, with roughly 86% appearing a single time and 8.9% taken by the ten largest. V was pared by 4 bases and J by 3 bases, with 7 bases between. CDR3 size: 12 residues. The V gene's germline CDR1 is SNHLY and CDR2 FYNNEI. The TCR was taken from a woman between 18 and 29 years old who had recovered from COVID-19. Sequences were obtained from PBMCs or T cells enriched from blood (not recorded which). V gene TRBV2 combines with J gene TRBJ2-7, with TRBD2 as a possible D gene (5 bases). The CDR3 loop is CASSVRGYEQYF. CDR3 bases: TGTGCCAGCAGTGTACGGGGCTACGAGCAGTACTTC. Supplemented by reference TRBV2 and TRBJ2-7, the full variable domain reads EPEVTQTPSHQVTQMGQEVILRCVPISNHLYFYWYRQILGQKVEFLVSFYNNEISEKSEIFDDQFSVERPDGSNFTLKIRSTKLEDSAMYFCASSVRGYEQYFGPGTRLTVT.